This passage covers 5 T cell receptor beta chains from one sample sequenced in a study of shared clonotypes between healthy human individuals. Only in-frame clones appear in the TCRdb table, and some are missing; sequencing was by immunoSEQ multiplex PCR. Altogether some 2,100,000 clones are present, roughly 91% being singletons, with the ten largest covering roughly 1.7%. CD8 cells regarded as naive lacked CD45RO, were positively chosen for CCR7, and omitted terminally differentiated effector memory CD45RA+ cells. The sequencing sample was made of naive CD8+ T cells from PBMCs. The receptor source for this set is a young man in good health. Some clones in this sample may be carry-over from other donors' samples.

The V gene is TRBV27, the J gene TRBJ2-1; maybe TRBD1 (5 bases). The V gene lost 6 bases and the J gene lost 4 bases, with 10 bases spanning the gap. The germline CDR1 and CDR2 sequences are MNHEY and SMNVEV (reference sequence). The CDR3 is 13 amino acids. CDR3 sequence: CASRPRQYNEQFF. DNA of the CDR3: TGTGCCAGCAGACCAAGACAGTACAATGAGCAGTTCTTC.

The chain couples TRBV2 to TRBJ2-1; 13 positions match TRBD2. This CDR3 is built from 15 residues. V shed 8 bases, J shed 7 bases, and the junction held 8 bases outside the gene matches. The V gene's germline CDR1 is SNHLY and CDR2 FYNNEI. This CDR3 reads CASLQRTSGRNEQFF. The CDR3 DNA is TGTGCCAGCCTCCAGCGGACTAGCGGGAGAAATGAGCAGTTCTTC.

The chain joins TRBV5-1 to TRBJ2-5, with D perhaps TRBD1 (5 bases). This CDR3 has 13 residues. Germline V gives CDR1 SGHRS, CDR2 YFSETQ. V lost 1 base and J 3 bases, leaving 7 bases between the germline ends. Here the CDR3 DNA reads TGCGCCAGCAGCTTGTTCAGGGAAGAGACCCAGTACTTC. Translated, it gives CASSLFREETQYF.

The CDR3 protein is CASSLAREKLFF. The CDR3 DNA reads as TGTGCCAGCAGCTTAGCCCGGGAAAAACTGTTTTTT. The chain joins TRBV7-2 to TRBJ1-4; D is unresolved. The V end lost 0 bases, the J end lost 8 bases, and 4 bases lay between the germline ends. From germline, CDR1 is SGHTA and CDR2 FQGNSA. The CDR3 extends over 12 amino acids.

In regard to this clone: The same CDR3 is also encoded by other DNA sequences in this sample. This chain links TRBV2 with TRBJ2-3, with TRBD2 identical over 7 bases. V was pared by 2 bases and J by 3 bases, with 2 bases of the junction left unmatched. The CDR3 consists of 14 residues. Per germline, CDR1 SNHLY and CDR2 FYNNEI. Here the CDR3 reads CASSELGGTDTQYF. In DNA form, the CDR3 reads TGTGCCAGCAGTGAACTGGGGGGGACAGATACGCAGTATTTT.